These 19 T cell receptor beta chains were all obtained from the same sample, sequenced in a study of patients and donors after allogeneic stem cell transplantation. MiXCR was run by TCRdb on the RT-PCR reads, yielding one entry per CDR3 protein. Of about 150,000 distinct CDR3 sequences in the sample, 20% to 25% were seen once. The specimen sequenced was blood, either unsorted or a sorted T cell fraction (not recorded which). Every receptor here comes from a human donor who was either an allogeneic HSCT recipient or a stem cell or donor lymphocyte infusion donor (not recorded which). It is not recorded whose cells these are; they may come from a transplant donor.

CDR3 protein: CSAGGSGTGPQHF. Here the CDR3 DNA reads TGCAGCGCTGGTGGGTCAGGCACTGGGCCCCAGCATTTT. V usage is TRBV29-1 and J usage is TRBJ1-5, with D uncertain. Trimming removed 7 bases from V and 9 bases from J, with 19 bases in between. The CDR3 is 13 amino acids. The germline V gene encodes CDR1 SQVTM and CDR2 ANQGSEA.

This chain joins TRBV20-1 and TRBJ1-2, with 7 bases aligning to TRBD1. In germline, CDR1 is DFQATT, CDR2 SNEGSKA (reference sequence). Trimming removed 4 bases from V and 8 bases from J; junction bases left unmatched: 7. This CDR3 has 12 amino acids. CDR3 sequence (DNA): TGCAGTGCTACGGAAGGGGGCAAGGGCTACACCTTC. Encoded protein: CSATEGGKGYTF.

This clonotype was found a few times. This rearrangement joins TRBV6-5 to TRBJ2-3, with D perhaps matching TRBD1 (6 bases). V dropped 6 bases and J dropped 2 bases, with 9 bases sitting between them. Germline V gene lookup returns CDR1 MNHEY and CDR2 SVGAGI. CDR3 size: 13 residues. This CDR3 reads CASRDRHTDTQYF. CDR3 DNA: TGTGCCAGCAGGGACAGACACACAGATACGCAGTATTTT.

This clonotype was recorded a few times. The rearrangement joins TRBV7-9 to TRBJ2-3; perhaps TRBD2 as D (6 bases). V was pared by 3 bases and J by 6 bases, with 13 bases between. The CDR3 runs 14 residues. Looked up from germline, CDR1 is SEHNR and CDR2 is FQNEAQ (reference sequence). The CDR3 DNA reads TGTGCCAGCAGCTTCGGGACTTCAACGGATACGCAGTATTTT. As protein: CASSFGTSTDTQYF.

CDR3 DNA: TGTGCCAGCAGCAAAGGAATGGACGCCAAAAACATTCAGTACTTC. The encoded protein is CASSKGMDAKNIQYF. The chain uses TRBV21-1 and TRBJ2-4. TRBV21-1 is an annotated pseudogene. The CDR3 is 15 residues long.

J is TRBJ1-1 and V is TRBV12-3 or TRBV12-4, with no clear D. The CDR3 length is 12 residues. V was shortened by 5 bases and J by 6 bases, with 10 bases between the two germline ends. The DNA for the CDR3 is TGTGCCAGCAGTCGTCGTCGCCCTGAAGCTTTCTTT. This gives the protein CASSRRRPEAFF.

As DNA, the CDR3 is TGCAGCGTTGAGGGTGGGGCTGAGGATGGCTACACCTTC. Amino acid sequence: CSVEGGAEDGYTF. The chain recombines TRBV29-1 with TRBJ1-2; possibly TRBD1 for D (5 bases). Germline CDR1 and CDR2: SQVTM and ANQGSEA. The V and J ends lost 3 bases and 6 bases respectively, with 14 bases between them. The CDR3 has 13 residues.

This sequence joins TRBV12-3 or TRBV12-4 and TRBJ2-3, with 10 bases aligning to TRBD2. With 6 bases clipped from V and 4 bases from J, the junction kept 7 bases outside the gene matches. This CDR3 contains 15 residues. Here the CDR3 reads CASSLSGGRADTQYF. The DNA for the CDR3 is TGTGCCAGCAGCCTTAGCGGGGGGCGAGCAGATACGCAGTATTTT.

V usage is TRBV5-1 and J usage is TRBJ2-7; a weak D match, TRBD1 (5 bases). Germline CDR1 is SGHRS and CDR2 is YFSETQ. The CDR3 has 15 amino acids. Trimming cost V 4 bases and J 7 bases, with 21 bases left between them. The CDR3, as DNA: TGCGCCAGCAGCGGGGTGGGGATCCCTACAGGTGAGCAGTACTTC. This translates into CASSGVGIPTGEQYF. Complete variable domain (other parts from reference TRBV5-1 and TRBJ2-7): KAGVTQTPRYLIKTRGQQVTLSCSPISGHRSVSWYQQTPGQGLQFLFEYFSETQRNKGNFPGRFSGRQFSNSRSEMNVSTLELGDSALYLCASSGVGIPTGEQYFGPGTRLTVT.

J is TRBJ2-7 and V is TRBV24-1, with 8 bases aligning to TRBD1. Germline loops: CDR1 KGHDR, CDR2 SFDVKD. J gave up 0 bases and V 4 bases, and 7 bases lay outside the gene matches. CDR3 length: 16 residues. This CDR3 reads CATSDPRTGSSYEQYF. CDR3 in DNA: TGTGCCACCAGTGACCCACGGACAGGGAGCTCCTACGAGCAGTACTTC.

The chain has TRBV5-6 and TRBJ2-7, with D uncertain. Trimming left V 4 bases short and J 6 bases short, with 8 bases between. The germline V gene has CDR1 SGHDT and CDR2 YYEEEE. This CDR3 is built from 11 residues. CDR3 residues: CASSGPSEQYF. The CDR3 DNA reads TGTGCCAGCAGCGGGCCATCCGAGCAGTACTTC.

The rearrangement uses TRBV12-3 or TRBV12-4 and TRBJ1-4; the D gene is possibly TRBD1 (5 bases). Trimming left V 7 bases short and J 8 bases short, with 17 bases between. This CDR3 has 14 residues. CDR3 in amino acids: CASTRDWIREKLFF. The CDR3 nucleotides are TGTGCCAGCACCAGGGACTGGATCCGGGAAAAACTGTTTTTT.

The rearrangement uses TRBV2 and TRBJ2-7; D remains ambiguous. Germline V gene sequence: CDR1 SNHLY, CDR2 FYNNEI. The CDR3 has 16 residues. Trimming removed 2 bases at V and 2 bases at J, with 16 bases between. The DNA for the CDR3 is TGTGCCAGCAGTGAATGGATCCAGAGGAAGGCCTACGAGCAGTACTTC. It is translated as CASSEWIQRKAYEQYF.

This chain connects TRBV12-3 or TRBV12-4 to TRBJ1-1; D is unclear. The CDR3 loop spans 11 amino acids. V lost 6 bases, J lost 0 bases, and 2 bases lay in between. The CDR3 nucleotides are TGTGCCAGCAGGGTGAACACTGAAGCTTTCTTT. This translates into CASRVNTEAFF.

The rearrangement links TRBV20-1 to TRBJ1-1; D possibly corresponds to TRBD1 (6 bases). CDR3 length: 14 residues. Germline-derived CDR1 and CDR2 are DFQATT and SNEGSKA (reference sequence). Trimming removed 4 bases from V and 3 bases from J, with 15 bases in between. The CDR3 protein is CSANRVGSYTEAFF. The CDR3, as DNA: TGCAGTGCTAACAGGGTGGGGTCCTACACTGAAGCTTTCTTT.

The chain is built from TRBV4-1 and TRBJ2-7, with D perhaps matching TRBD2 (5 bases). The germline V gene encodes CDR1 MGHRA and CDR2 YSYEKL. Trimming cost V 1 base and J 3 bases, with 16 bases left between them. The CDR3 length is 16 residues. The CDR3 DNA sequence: TGCGCCAGCAGCCAAGTGTTCGGTCCGGAGGTCTACGAGCAGTACTTC. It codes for CASSQVFGPEVYEQYF.

CDR3 nucleotides: TGTGCCAGCAGCTTAGGGGAATACAATGAGCAGTTCTTC. Protein product: CASSLGEYNEQFF. J is TRBJ2-1 and V is TRBV11-3; D remains ambiguous. Trimming removed 1 base at V and 4 bases at J, with 5 bases between. The CDR3 contains 13 residues. Per the germline V gene, CDR1 is SGHNT and CDR2 is YENEEA. The full variable domain, with the rest looked up from reference TRBV11-3 and TRBJ2-1, is EAGVVQSPRYKIIEKKQPVAFWCNPISGHNTLYWYLQNLGQGPELLIRYENEEAVDDSQLPKDRFSAERLKGVDSTLKIQPAELGDSAVYLCASSLGEYNEQFFGPGTRLTVL.

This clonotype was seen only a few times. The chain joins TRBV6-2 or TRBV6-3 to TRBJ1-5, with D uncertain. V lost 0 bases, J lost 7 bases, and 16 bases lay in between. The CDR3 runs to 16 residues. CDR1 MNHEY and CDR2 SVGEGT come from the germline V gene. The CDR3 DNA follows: TGTGCCAGCAGTTACTCGTGGCTTCTAGGTGGCCAGCCCCAGCATTTT. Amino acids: CASSYSWLLGGQPQHF.

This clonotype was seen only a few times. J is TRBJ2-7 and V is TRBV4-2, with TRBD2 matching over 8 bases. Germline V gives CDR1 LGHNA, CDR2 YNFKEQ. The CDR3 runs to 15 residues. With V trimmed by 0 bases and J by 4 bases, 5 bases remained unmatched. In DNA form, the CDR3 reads TGTGCCAGCAGCCAAGATCGAACTAGCGGATACGAGCAGTACTTC. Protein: CASSQDRTSGYEQYF.